Below are 24 T cell receptor beta chains sequenced from a single sample in a study of blood T cell repertoires in COVID-19. Assay used: immunoSEQ multiplex PCR; TCRdb lists only in-frame clones, some missing. This table holds 24,000 or so clones, roughly 80% found once. Source material: peripheral blood. The receptors come from a woman at least 80 years old with acute or convalescent COVID-19.

The rearrangement uses TRBV7-9 and TRBJ2-3; the match to TRBD2 covers 9 bases. This CDR3 is built from 16 residues. Germline-derived CDR1 and CDR2 are SEHNR and FQNEAQ (reference sequence). J lost 2 bases, V lost 5 bases, and 8 bases had no gene match. Here the CDR3 reads CASSTTAGGLTDTQYF. The CDR3 coding sequence is TGTGCCAGCAGCACCACAGCGGGGGGCCTCACAGATACGCAGTATTTT.

The rearrangement links TRBV3-1 (or the pseudogene TRBV3-2) to TRBJ1-2; 7 bases agree with TRBD1. This CDR3 comprises 14 residues. Germline V gene sequence: CDR1 LGHDT, CDR2 YNNKEL (reference sequence). V shed 5 bases, J shed 6 bases, and the junction held 9 bases outside the gene matches. This chain's CDR3 is CASSSGQKRNGYTF. The CDR3 nucleotides are TGTGCCAGCAGCTCGGGACAGAAGCGGAATGGCTACACCTTC.

This chain connects TRBV5-1 to TRBJ1-4, with 8 bases aligning to TRBD1. The CDR3 totals 14 residues. V lost 4 bases and J lost 8; bases outside the gene matches: 7. Germline CDR1 reads SGHRS; CDR2 reads YFSETQ. As DNA, the CDR3 is TGCGCCAGCAGCCTTGGACAGGGATACGAAAAACTGTTTTTT. Its translation is CASSLGQGYEKLFF.

This clone came up a few times. This sequence joins TRBV7-3 and TRBJ1-1; 9 bases fit TRBD1. CDR1 and CDR2 from the germline V gene are SGHTA and FQGTGA. This CDR3 contains 15 residues. The J segment lost 2 bases and the V segment lost 1 base, leaving 2 bases of the junction unmatched. Written as DNA, the CDR3 is TGTGCCAGCAGCTTAAAGACAGGGGGAAACACTGAAGCTTTCTTT. It codes for CASSLKTGGNTEAFF.

CDR3: CSVRRVDTEAFF. CDR3 DNA: TGCAGCGTTAGGAGGGTCGACACTGAAGCTTTCTTT. The gene calls are TRBV29-1 and TRBJ1-1; no clear D. Trimming pared 5 bases from V and 3 bases from J, leaving 10 bases between. This CDR3 comprises 12 residues. Germline CDR1 and CDR2: SQVTM and ANQGSEA. Using reference TRBV29-1 and TRBJ1-1 for the parts outside the CDR3, the full variable domain is SAVISQKPSRDICQRGTSLTIQCQVDSQVTMMFWYRQQPGQSLTLIATANQGSEATYESGFVIDKFPISRPNLTFSTLTVSNMSPEDSSIYLCSVRRVDTEAFFGQGTRLTVV.

V is TRBV9 and J is TRBJ2-5, with 7 nucleotides matching TRBD2. CDR1 SGDLS and CDR2 YYNGEE come from the germline V gene. The CDR3 extends over 17 amino acids. Trimming at V came to 0 bases and at J to 1 base, leaving 9 bases not matched to a gene. CDR3 coding DNA: TGTGCCAGCAGCGTAGGTGTGGGCGGGGGTTTCCAAGAGACCCAGTACTTC. Its translation: CASSVGVGGGFQETQYF.

The CDR3, as DNA: TGTGCCAGCAGTGAAGGATTTCCCGCTAGAAGGTATGGCTACACCTTC. Its protein product is CASSEGFPARRYGYTF. The chain has TRBV2 and TRBJ1-2; D unresolved. Germline-derived CDR1 and CDR2 are SNHLY and FYNNEI. The V and J ends lost 1 base and 5 bases respectively, with 17 bases between them. The CDR3 consists of 16 residues.

The chain joins TRBV2 to TRBJ1-5; 8 nucleotides line up with TRBD1. The CDR3 has 15 residues. V shed 4 bases, J shed 3 bases, and the junction held 5 bases outside the gene matches. Looked up from germline, CDR1 is SNHLY and CDR2 is FYNNEI. The CDR3, as DNA: TGTGCCAGCAGTGTCGCAGGGGGCTTCAATCAGCCCCAGCATTTT. Its protein product is CASSVAGGFNQPQHF.

The V gene is TRBV5-4, the J gene TRBJ2-7; 12 bases are a match to TRBD2. Trimming at V came to 4 bases and at J to 7 bases, leaving 9 bases not matched to a gene. This CDR3 region has 15 residues. Germline values: CDR1 SGHNT, CDR2 YYREEE (reference sequence). The CDR3 DNA is TGTGCCAGCAGCCAGCAGACTAGCGGGAGACGGGAGCAGTACTTC. Its translation is CASSQQTSGRREQYF.

The J gene is TRBJ2-1, the V gene TRBV7-3; 8 bases align to TRBD2. The V gene's germline CDR1 is SGHTA and CDR2 FQGTGA. The CDR3 has 14 residues. V dropped 4 bases and J dropped 7; count of bases not matched to a gene: 6. The CDR3 DNA reads TGTGCCAGCAGCTCCGGGACTAGGAGGAATGAGCAGTTCTTC. This gives the protein CASSSGTRRNEQFF.

The chain combines TRBV27 with TRBJ2-7; 13 bases match TRBD2. V dropped 5 bases and J dropped 4; count of bases not matched to a gene: 23. The germline V gene encodes CDR1 MNHEY and CDR2 SMNVEV (reference sequence). This CDR3 region has 21 residues. CDR3 bases: TGTGCCAGCAGTCCCTATCGCCTCGGTGGTCGAGGACTAGCGGGAGTTTACGAGCAGTACTTC. Translating it yields CASSPYRLGGRGLAGVYEQYF.

The chain has TRBV5-4 and TRBJ2-3; D may be TRBD1 (7 bases). V was cut by 4 bases and J by 5 bases, with 20 bases left in between. In germline, CDR1 is SGHNT, CDR2 YYREEE (reference sequence). The CDR3 contains 16 residues. CDR3 coding DNA: TGTGCCAGCAGCCCCCCCGGCAGGGGGAGGAGAGATACGCAGTATTTT. It is translated as CASSPPGRGRRDTQYF.

Only one count was recorded for this clone. The rearrangement joins TRBV6-5 to TRBJ1-3; tentatively, D is TRBD1 (6 bases). The CDR3 consists of 15 residues. V was shortened by 6 bases and J by 1 base, with 13 bases between the two germline ends. Germline V lookup: CDR1 MNHEY, CDR2 SVGAGI. The CDR3 loop reads CASSSPTGSGNTIYF. The CDR3 DNA reads TGTGCCAGCAGCTCCCCCACAGGGTCTGGAAACACCATATATTTT.

This chain joins TRBV15 and TRBJ1-4; D might be TRBD1 (5 bases). Germline V CDR1 and CDR2: LNHNV, YYDKDF (reference sequence). The length of the CDR3 is 14 residues. V was shortened by 6 bases and J by 8 bases, with 16 bases between the two germline ends. CDR3 in amino acids: CATSRGPVGEKLFF. CDR3 sequence (DNA): TGTGCCACCAGTAGGGGCCCGGTGGGGGAAAAACTGTTTTTT.

The chain couples TRBV24-1 to TRBJ1-3; D remains unclear. Germline-derived CDR1 and CDR2 are KGHDR and SFDVKD. V lost 4 bases to trimming and J lost 4 bases, with 7 bases between them. The CDR3 consists of 13 residues. CDR3 amino acids: CATSDTIGNTIYF. In DNA form, the CDR3 reads TGTGCCACCAGTGACACAATAGGAAACACCATATATTTT.

This chain connects TRBV5-6 to TRBJ1-6; D may be TRBD1 (6 bases). Trimming left V 0 bases short and J 13 bases short, with 17 bases between. The V gene's germline CDR1 is SGHDT and CDR2 YYEEEE. The CDR3 is 15 residues long. Here the CDR3 reads CASSLENRVQSPLHF. In DNA form, the CDR3 reads TGTGCCAGCAGCTTGGAGAACAGGGTGCAGTCCCCCCTCCACTTT.

The V gene is TRBV3-1 (or the pseudogene TRBV3-2), the J gene TRBJ1-2; D remains unclear. The V end was cut by 3 bases, the J end by 8 bases, with 16 bases between. This CDR3 is built from 14 residues. Germline V CDR1 and CDR2: LGHDT, YNNKEL (reference sequence). CDR3 sequence reads: CASSQERASGGYTF. The CDR3 region has the DNA TGTGCCAGCAGCCAGGAGAGGGCATCCGGGGGCTACACCTTC.

The V gene is TRBV2, the J gene TRBJ1-6; TRBD1 matches at 7 bases. The CDR3 sequence is 15 residues long. The V segment lost 2 bases and the J segment 7 bases; nucleotides outside the gene matches: 5. Germline V gives CDR1 SNHLY, CDR2 FYNNEI. CDR3 residues: CASSERTGENSPLHF. In nucleotides, the CDR3 is TGTGCCAGCAGTGAAAGAACAGGGGAGAATTCACCCCTCCACTTT.

The chain uses TRBV11-3 and TRBJ1-4; TRBD1 agrees at 10 bases. This CDR3 spans 16 amino acids. The germline V gene has CDR1 SGHNT and CDR2 YENEEA. J was trimmed by 8 bases and V by 6 bases; bases with no gene match: 12. CDR3 protein: CASSASTGQGIEKLFF. CDR3 bases: TGTGCCAGCAGTGCCTCAACGGGACAGGGGATCGAAAAACTGTTTTTT.

This clone came up a few times. The genes are TRBV3-1 (or the pseudogene TRBV3-2) and TRBJ2-3; 7 bases are a match to TRBD2. V lost 0 bases to trimming and J lost 6 bases; unmatched junction nucleotides: 3. This CDR3 region has 14 residues. The germline gives CDR1 LGHDT, CDR2 YNNKEL (reference sequence). CDR3 amino acids: CASSQESREDTQYF. For the CDR3, the DNA is TGTGCCAGCAGCCAAGAATCGCGGGAGGATACGCAGTATTTT.

The chain recombines TRBV2 with TRBJ1-1; D may be TRBD1 (5 bases). The germline gives CDR1 SNHLY, CDR2 FYNNEI. V lost 6 bases and J 3 bases, leaving 11 bases between the germline ends. This CDR3 has 13 amino acids. The CDR3: CASREDTYTEAFF. The CDR3 coding sequence is TGTGCCAGCAGAGAGGACACCTACACTGAAGCTTTCTTT.

This clone showed up just once. The rearrangement uses TRBV7-3 and TRBJ2-3; D may be TRBD1 (5 bases). This CDR3 region has 15 residues. Germline V lookup: CDR1 SGHTA, CDR2 FQGTGA. The V end was cut by 3 bases, the J end by 0 bases, with 10 bases between. In DNA, the CDR3 is TGTGCCAGCAGCTTCCTCAGGGCCAGCACAGATACGCAGTATTTT. Protein product: CASSFLRASTDTQYF.

The chain links TRBV5-1 to TRBJ1-2, with 7 bases identical to TRBD1. Germline V gene lookup returns CDR1 SGHRS and CDR2 YFSETQ. The CDR3 covers 14 residues. The trim removed 0 bases at V and 3 bases at J, leaving 2 bases unmatched. Written as DNA, the CDR3 is TGCGCCAGCAGCTTGGAGGGACAGTACTATGGCTACACCTTC. The encoded protein is CASSLEGQYYGYTF.

The V gene is TRBV19, the J gene TRBJ1-2; D is uncertain. V was pared by 5 bases and J by 8 bases, with 15 bases between. Per the germline V gene, CDR1 is LNHDA and CDR2 is SQIVND (reference sequence). The CDR3 is made up of 13 amino acids. CDR3 amino acids: CASSPEMRFGYTF. The CDR3, as DNA: TGTGCCAGTAGTCCGGAGATGAGGTTCGGCTACACCTTC.